The 5 T cell receptor beta chains below were found in one sample sequenced in a study of identical twins. Via MiXCR, TCRdb re-called the 5' RACE reads, giving one row per CDR3 protein. Of 300,000 to 400,000 distinct CDR3 sequences listed, approximately 13% are singletons. This sample also belongs to another study, concerning yellow fever vaccine responses in identical twins.

Sequenced sample: CD8+ T cells sorted from blood. The receptor source for this set is a woman aged 18-29 years in good health.

The chain employs TRBV9 and TRBJ2-3, with unresolved D. V was cut by 2 bases and J by 6 bases, with 16 bases left in between. CDR1 SGDLS and CDR2 YYNGEE come from the germline V gene. This CDR3 spans 15 amino acids. CDR3 sequence reads: CASSVGDVLWDTQYF. The DNA for the CDR3 is TGTGCCAGCAGCGTTGGGGATGTCCTTTGGGATACGCAGTATTTT. Full variable domain (remainder filled in from reference TRBV9 and TRBJ2-3): DSGVTQTPKHLITATGQRVTLRCSPRSGDLSVYWYQQSLDQGLQFLIQYYNGEERAKGNILERFSAQQFPDLHSELNLSSLELGDSALYFCASSVGDVLWDTQYFGPGTRLTVL.

The chain is built from TRBV4-1 and TRBJ1-1; D remains unclear. The ends were cut back, 0 bases at V and 2 bases at J, with 7 bases in the middle. This CDR3 comprises 14 residues. Germline V gives CDR1 MGHRA, CDR2 YSYEKL. CDR3 loop: CASSQDPGNTEAFF. Written as DNA, the CDR3 is TGCGCCAGCAGCCAAGATCCGGGTAACACTGAAGCTTTCTTT.

This clonotype was picked up a small number of times. Here the CDR3 reads CASSRRVGEQYV. The CDR3 DNA is TGTGCCAGCAGCAGGCGGGTGGGCGAGCAGTACGTC. The chain links TRBV5-8 to TRBJ2-7; the D gene is possibly TRBD2 (5 bases). The V end was cut by 4 bases, the J end by 6 bases, with 11 bases between. This CDR3 is 12 amino acids long. CDR1 SGHTS and CDR2 YDEGEE come from the germline V gene.

The rearrangement joins TRBV7-6 to TRBJ2-1, with TRBD2 matching 13 bases. V dropped 0 bases and J dropped 3; count of bases not matched to a gene: 2. Germline CDR1 reads SGHVS; CDR2 reads FNYEAQ. The CDR3 runs 17 residues. CDR3 coding DNA: TGTGCCAGCAGCTTAGCGACTAGCGGGGGGAACTACAATGAGCAGTTCTTC. This translates into CASSLATSGGNYNEQFF.

This clonotype occurred many times. This sequence joins TRBV12-3 or TRBV12-4 and TRBJ2-5; D perhaps matches TRBD1 (5 bases). The CDR3 is made up of 14 amino acids. V gave up 7 bases and J gave up 2 bases, with 14 bases separating them. The CDR3 sequence: CASTLGRAQETQYF. CDR3 nucleotide sequence: TGTGCCAGCACCCTAGGCAGGGCGCAAGAGACCCAGTACTTC.